These 30 T cell receptor beta chains were sequenced from one sample in a study of cytomegalovirus exposure and HLA in healthy donors. The PCR ran on 60 Vbeta and 13 Jbeta primers. TCRdb's table, derived via immunoSEQ multiplex PCR, lists solely in-frame clones and lacks some. The listing records about 170,000 clones. The specimen sequenced was PBMCs. These receptors were obtained from a woman aged 60-75 years in good health and CMV-seronegative.

The chain uses TRBV2 and TRBJ2-7; 8 bases match TRBD1. This CDR3 region has 14 residues. Germline values: CDR1 SNHLY, CDR2 FYNNEI. Trimming removed 6 bases from V and 1 base from J; junction bases left unmatched: 5. CDR3 in amino acids: CASSFDRGSYEQYF. For the CDR3, the DNA is TGTGCCAGCAGCTTCGACAGGGGATCCTACGAGCAGTACTTC.

V and J are TRBV9 and TRBJ2-7; D is possibly TRBD2 (6 bases). Germline V gene sequence: CDR1 SGDLS, CDR2 YYNGEE. The CDR3 is made up of 13 amino acids. V gave up 7 bases and J gave up 6 bases, with 17 bases separating them. In DNA, the CDR3 is TGTGCCAGCTCACCGACTAGTCCTGGCGAGCAGTACTTC. Amino acid sequence: CASSPTSPGEQYF. Using reference TRBV9 and TRBJ2-7 for the parts outside the CDR3, the full variable domain is DSGVTQTPKHLITATGQRVTLRCSPRSGDLSVYWYQQSLDQGLQFLIQYYNGEERAKGNILERFSAQQFPDLHSELNLSSLELGDSALYFCASSPTSPGEQYFGPGTRLTVT.

This chain links TRBV7-3 with TRBJ2-3, with D perhaps TRBD2 (6 bases). This CDR3 region has 13 residues. In germline, CDR1 is SGHTA, CDR2 FQGTGA. V was pared by 4 bases and J by 5 bases, with 10 bases between. This CDR3 reads CASSSGLIDTQYF. The CDR3 nucleotides are TGTGCCAGCAGCTCGGGACTGATAGATACGCAGTATTTT.

The genes are TRBV4-3 and TRBJ2-6, with D unclear. Germline V gives CDR1 LGHNA, CDR2 YSLEER. Trimming removed 1 base at V and 4 bases at J, with 17 bases between. This CDR3 has 18 residues. CDR3 loop: CASSQASLPGTGANVLTF. The DNA for the CDR3 is TGCGCCAGCAGCCAAGCGTCTTTACCAGGTACGGGGGCCAACGTCCTGACTTTC.

V gene TRBV5-4 combines with J gene TRBJ2-4, with 15 positions matching TRBD2. After removal of 3 bases from V and 7 bases from J, the junction contained 11 bases not matched to a gene. This CDR3 has 18 residues. Germline V gives CDR1 SGHNT, CDR2 YYREEE (reference sequence). CDR3 amino acids: CASSSSGTSGGWGNIQYF. In DNA form, the CDR3 reads TGTGCCAGCAGCTCCTCTGGGACTAGCGGGGGGTGGGGGAACATTCAGTACTTC.

The chain recombines TRBV7-8 with TRBJ2-3, with 7 bases identical to TRBD2. Germline CDR1 reads SGHVS; CDR2 reads FQNEAQ. Trimming cost V 2 bases and J 1 base; bases outside gene matches: 6. This CDR3 is 16 amino acids long. CDR3 in DNA: TGTGCCAGCAGCTTAAGTGGGAGGGGAGGCACAGATACGCAGTATTTT. As protein: CASSLSGRGGTDTQYF. The whole variable domain, remainder taken from reference TRBV7-8 and TRBJ2-3, is GAGVSQSPRYKVAKRGQDVALRCDPISGHVSLFWYQQALGQGPEFLTYFQNEAQLDKSGLPSDRFFAERPEGSVSTLKIQRTQQEDSAVYLCASSLSGRGGTDTQYFGPGTRLTVL.

The chain links TRBV27 to TRBJ2-5; the D gene is possibly TRBD1 (5 bases). V was trimmed by 5 bases and J by 2 bases, leaving 12 bases between them. CDR3 length equals 14 residues. Per the germline V gene, CDR1 is MNHEY and CDR2 is SMNVEV (reference sequence). The chain's CDR3 is CASSAMTDQETQYF. The CDR3, as DNA: TGTGCCAGCAGTGCGATGACAGATCAAGAGACCCAGTACTTC.

The chain has TRBV6-1 and TRBJ1-5; the D gene is possibly TRBD1 (6 bases). The CDR3 sequence is 14 residues long. Trimming took off 8 bases at V and 2 bases at J, with 13 bases between the two ends. The germline CDR1 and CDR2 sequences are MNHNS and SASEGT. CDR3 in amino acids: CASLQGRGNQPQHF. The CDR3 DNA reads as TGTGCCAGCCTTCAGGGGCGCGGCAATCAGCCCCAGCATTTT.

The genes are TRBV21-1 and TRBJ1-1; TRBD1 is the table's D call, not checked against the DNA. TRBV21-1 is described as a pseudogene. This CDR3 spans 18 amino acids. In nucleotides, the CDR3 is TGTGCCAGCAGCAAAACTAGTCGGACAGGGGGCCGGAACACTGAAGCTTTCTTT. This codes for CASSKTSRTGGRNTEAFF.

V is TRBV4-3 and J is TRBJ2-1, with TRBD2 matching over 8 bases. CDR1 is LGHNA and CDR2 is YSLEER in the germline V gene. This CDR3 region has 13 residues. The V and J ends lost 4 bases and 7 bases, in that order; junction bases with no gene match: 3. CDR3 nucleotide sequence: TGCGCCAGCAGCCCCGGGGGGGGAAATGAGCAGTTCTTC. Encoded protein: CASSPGGGNEQFF.

The rearrangement uses TRBV11-2 and TRBJ2-1; the D gene is possibly TRBD2 (5 bases). Germline assignment: CDR1 SGHAT and CDR2 FQNNGV. V was cut by 5 bases and J by 3 bases, with 11 bases left in between. This CDR3 has 14 residues. In nucleotides, the CDR3 is TGTGCCAGCAGCCGACTAAGAGGCTACAATGAGCAGTTCTTC. Its protein is CASSRLRGYNEQFF.

The rearrangement joins TRBV5-8 to TRBJ2-7, with a possible D match to TRBD1 (5 bases). V lost 3 bases, J lost 3 bases, and 13 bases lay in between. CDR1 and CDR2 from the germline V gene are SGHTS and YDEGEE. This CDR3 contains 14 residues. The CDR3 spells CASSSWKGNYEQYF. CDR3 nucleotides: TGTGCCAGCAGCTCTTGGAAGGGGAACTACGAGCAGTACTTC.

The chain is built from TRBV6-5 and TRBJ2-7; TRBD2 aligns across 11 bases. The germline V gene has CDR1 MNHEY and CDR2 SVGAGI. V lost 4 bases to trimming and J lost 6 bases; unmatched junction nucleotides: 11. The CDR3 totals 16 residues. CDR3 sequence reads: CASSSFPTSGKIEQYF. DNA of the CDR3: TGTGCCAGCAGTTCTTTTCCGACTAGCGGGAAAATCGAGCAGTACTTC.

The rearrangement joins TRBV2 to TRBJ2-7; 11 bases are a match to TRBD2. Germline CDR1 and CDR2: SNHLY and FYNNEI. CDR3 length: 16 residues. V lost 5 bases, J lost 6 bases, and 12 bases stayed unmatched. DNA for the CDR3: TGTGCCAGCAGTCCAGAGGTAATAGCGGGAGGGCGCGAGCAGTACTTC. Residues: CASSPEVIAGGREQYF.

The gene calls are TRBV29-1 and TRBJ2-3; 7 nucleotides match TRBD1. The germline CDR1 and CDR2 sequences are SQVTM and ANQGSEA. The ends lost 4 bases at V and 1 base at J; junction bases unmatched: 5. CDR3 length: 14 amino acids. Here the CDR3 reads CSVAWDSRTDTQYF. The CDR3 coding sequence is TGCAGCGTTGCCTGGGACAGCCGCACAGATACGCAGTATTTT.

This chain links TRBV4-3 with TRBJ2-2; maybe TRBD2 (5 bases). The CDR3 spans 16 residues. Per the germline V gene, CDR1 is LGHNA and CDR2 is YSLEER. The V gene lost 0 bases and the J gene lost 6 bases, with 14 bases spanning the gap. In DNA form, the CDR3 reads TGCGCCAGCAGCCAAGATCAGACCCCGGGATCCGGGGAGCTGTTTTTT. Protein: CASSQDQTPGSGELFF.

This sequence joins TRBV27 and TRBJ2-7; 13 nucleotides match TRBD2. The germline V gene encodes CDR1 MNHEY and CDR2 SMNVEV (reference sequence). V lost 3 bases, J lost 5 bases, and 10 bases stayed unmatched. CDR3 size: 17 residues. The CDR3 here is CASSFDPSLAGGHEQYF. DNA of the CDR3: TGTGCCAGCAGTTTCGACCCTTCACTAGCGGGGGGGCACGAGCAGTACTTC.

The chain uses TRBV5-1 and TRBJ2-7, with a weak D call TRBD1 (7 bases). Germline V gene lookup returns CDR1 SGHRS and CDR2 YFSETQ. The length of the CDR3 is 14 residues. Trimming removed 3 bases from V and 3 bases from J, with 13 bases in between. Written as DNA, the CDR3 is TGCGCCAGCAGCTCGGAGGGGGCTAACTACGAGCAGTACTTC. Its translation: CASSSEGANYEQYF.

The J gene is TRBJ2-7, the V gene TRBV6-5; maybe TRBD1 (5 bases). The V end was cut by 5 bases, the J end by 4 bases, with 18 bases between. The CDR3 covers 15 residues. Germline V gene sequence: CDR1 MNHEY, CDR2 SVGAGI. The CDR3 DNA is TGTGCCAGCAGTCCCCAAAACAGGCGACCTTACGAGCAGTACTTC. It encodes CASSPQNRRPYEQYF.

The CDR3 loop reads CASRRTGGSLIEQFF. The CDR3 coding sequence is TGTGCCAGCAGACGGACAGGGGGATCTTTAATTGAGCAGTTCTTC. This chain links TRBV6-5 with TRBJ2-1; 10 bases line up with TRBD1. The CDR3 consists of 15 residues. Per the germline V gene, CDR1 is MNHEY and CDR2 is SVGAGI. The trim removed 6 bases at V and 9 bases at J, leaving 11 bases unmatched.

The chain uses TRBV6-5 and TRBJ1-3, with a tentative D call TRBD1 (5 bases). The length of the CDR3 is 15 residues. V lost 6 bases to trimming and J lost 0 bases, with 12 bases between them. Germline V gene sequence: CDR1 MNHEY, CDR2 SVGAGI. The CDR3: CASREQALSGNTIYF. CDR3 bases: TGTGCCAGCAGGGAACAGGCCCTCTCTGGAAACACCATATATTTT.

The V call is TRBV2, the J call TRBJ1-1; no reliable D call. The germline V gene has CDR1 SNHLY and CDR2 FYNNEI. There are 13 residues in the CDR3. Trimming removed 7 bases at V and 3 bases at J, with 12 bases between. CDR3 amino acids: CASTGEYDTEAFF. The CDR3 DNA sequence: TGTGCCAGCACTGGGGAGTACGACACTGAAGCTTTCTTT.

This sequence joins TRBV7-3 and TRBJ2-5, with D maybe TRBD2 (6 bases). Trimming shortened V by 4 bases and J by 5 bases, and 11 bases separated the two germline ends. This CDR3 spans 13 amino acids. The germline CDR1 and CDR2 sequences are SGHTA and FQGTGA. The CDR3 bases are TGTGCCAGCAGCTCGGCAGGAGGGGAGACCCAGTACTTC. This sequence encodes CASSSAGGETQYF.

V usage is TRBV7-9 and J usage is TRBJ2-7, with D possibly matching TRBD2 (5 bases). The CDR3 is made up of 11 amino acids. CDR1 and CDR2 from the germline V gene are SEHNR and FQNEAQ (reference sequence). V lost 3 bases and J 7 bases, leaving 7 bases between the germline ends. The CDR3: CASSLPGEQYF. CDR3 nucleotides: TGTGCCAGCAGCTTGCCGGGGGAGCAGTACTTC.

The J gene is TRBJ2-7, the V gene TRBV5-6, with 8 bases fitting TRBD1. The CDR3 is made up of 14 amino acids. The germline V gene has CDR1 SGHDT and CDR2 YYEEEE. The V segment lost 3 bases and the J segment 4 bases; nucleotides outside the gene matches: 6. The CDR3 sequence is CASSWDRHPYEQYF. Written as DNA, the CDR3 is TGTGCCAGCAGCTGGGACAGGCATCCGTACGAGCAGTACTTC. The full variable domain, with the rest looked up from reference TRBV5-6 and TRBJ2-7, is DAGVTQSPTHLIKTRGQQVTLRCSPKSGHDTVSWYQQALGQGPQFIFQYYEEEERQRGNFPDRFSGHQFPNYSSELNVNALLLGDSALYLCASSWDRHPYEQYFGPGTRLTVT.

The rearrangement joins TRBV5-1 to TRBJ1-2; possible D gene TRBD1, 6 bases. The CDR3 spans 14 residues. Trimming took off 7 bases at V and 4 bases at J, with 17 bases between the two ends. The germline V gene has CDR1 SGHRS and CDR2 YFSETQ. CDR3 sequence reads: CASADPGGGYGYTF. The CDR3 coding sequence is TGCGCCAGCGCCGACCCGGGAGGGGGCTATGGCTACACCTTC.

J is TRBJ2-3 and V is TRBV5-1; D gene ambiguous. V was shortened by 0 bases and J by 2 bases, with 7 bases between the two germline ends. The V gene's germline CDR1 is SGHRS and CDR2 YFSETQ. This CDR3 contains 14 residues. CDR3 region: CASSLATATDTQYF. DNA for the CDR3: TGCGCCAGCAGCTTGGCTACAGCCACAGATACGCAGTATTTT.

J is TRBJ1-2 and V is TRBV9; TRBD1 aligns across 7 bases. The germline CDR1 and CDR2 sequences are SGDLS and YYNGEE. With V trimmed by 4 bases and J by 10 bases, 10 bases remained unmatched. The CDR3 extends over 13 amino acids. CDR3: CASSFTGESVYTF. The CDR3 nucleotides are TGTGCCAGCAGCTTTACAGGGGAGAGTGTCTACACCTTC.

This chain links TRBV9 with TRBJ1-1; 8 bases map to TRBD1. The junction had 5 bases not matched to a gene; V was cut back by 3 bases and J by 1 base. The germline V gene encodes CDR1 SGDLS and CDR2 YYNGEE. The CDR3 covers 15 residues. Written as DNA, the CDR3 is TGTGCCAGCAGCGCCAGGACAGGGCCGAACACTGAAGCTTTCTTT. It translates to CASSARTGPNTEAFF.

V is TRBV5-1 and J is TRBJ1-2, with D perhaps TRBD1 (5 bases). The V gene's germline CDR1 is SGHRS and CDR2 YFSETQ. The CDR3 totals 15 residues. Trimming shortened V by 4 bases and J by 1 base, and 14 bases separated the two germline ends. For the CDR3, the DNA is TGCGCCAGCAGCCCAAATCCGACAGTTAACTATGGCTACACCTTC. Translated, it gives CASSPNPTVNYGYTF.